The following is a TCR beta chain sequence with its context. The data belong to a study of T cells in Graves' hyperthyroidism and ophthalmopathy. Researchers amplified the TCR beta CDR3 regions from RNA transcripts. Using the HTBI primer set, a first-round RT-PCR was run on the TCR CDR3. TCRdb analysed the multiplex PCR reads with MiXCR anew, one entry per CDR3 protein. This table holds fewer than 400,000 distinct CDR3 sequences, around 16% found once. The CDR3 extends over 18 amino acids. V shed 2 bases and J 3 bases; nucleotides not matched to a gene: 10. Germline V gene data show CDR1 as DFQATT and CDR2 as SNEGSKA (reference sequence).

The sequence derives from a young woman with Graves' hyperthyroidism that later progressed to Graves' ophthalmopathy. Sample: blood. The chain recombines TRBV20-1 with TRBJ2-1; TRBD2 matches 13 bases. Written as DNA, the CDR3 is TGCAGTGCTAGATATACGGTCCGGACTAGCGGGAGCTACAATGAGCAGTTCTTC. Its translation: CSARYTVRTSGSYNEQFF.